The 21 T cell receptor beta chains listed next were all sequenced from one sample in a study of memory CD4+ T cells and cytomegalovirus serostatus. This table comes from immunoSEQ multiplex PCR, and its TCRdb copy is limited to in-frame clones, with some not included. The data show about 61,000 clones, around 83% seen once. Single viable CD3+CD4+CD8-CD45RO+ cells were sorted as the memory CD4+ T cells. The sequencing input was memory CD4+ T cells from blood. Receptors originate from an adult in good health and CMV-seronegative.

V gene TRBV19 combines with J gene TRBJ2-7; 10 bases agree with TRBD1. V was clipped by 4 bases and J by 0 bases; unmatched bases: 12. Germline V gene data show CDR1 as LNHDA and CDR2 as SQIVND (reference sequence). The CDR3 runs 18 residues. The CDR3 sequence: CASSNRTGGARSSYEQYF. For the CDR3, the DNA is TGTGCCAGTAGTAACCGGACAGGGGGTGCGCGGAGCTCCTACGAGCAGTACTTC. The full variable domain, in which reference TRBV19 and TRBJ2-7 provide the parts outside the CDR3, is DGGITQSPKYLFRKEGQNVTLSCEQNLNHDAMYWYRQDPGQGLRLIYYSQIVNDFQKGDIAEGYSVSREKKESFPLTVTSAQKNPTAFYLCASSNRTGGARSSYEQYFGPGTRLTVT.

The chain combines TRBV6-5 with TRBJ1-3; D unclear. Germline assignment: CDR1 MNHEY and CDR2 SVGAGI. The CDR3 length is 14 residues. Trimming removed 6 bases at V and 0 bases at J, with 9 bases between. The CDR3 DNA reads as TGTGCCAGCAGCATAGCTGCCTCTGGAAACACCATATATTTT. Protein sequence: CASSIAASGNTIYF.

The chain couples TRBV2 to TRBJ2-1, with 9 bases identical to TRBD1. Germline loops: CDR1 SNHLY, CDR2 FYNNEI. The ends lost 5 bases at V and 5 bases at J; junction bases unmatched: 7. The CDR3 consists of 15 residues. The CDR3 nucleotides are TGTGCCAGCAGTATACAGGGGGCTCGGGACAATGAGCAGTTCTTC. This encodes CASSIQGARDNEQFF.

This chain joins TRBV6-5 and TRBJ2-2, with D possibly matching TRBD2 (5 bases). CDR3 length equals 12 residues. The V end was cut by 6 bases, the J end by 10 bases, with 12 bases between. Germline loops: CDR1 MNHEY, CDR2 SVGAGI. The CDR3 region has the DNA TGTGCCAGCAGAGGACTGTTAGAGGAGCTGTTTTTT. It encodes CASRGLLEELFF.

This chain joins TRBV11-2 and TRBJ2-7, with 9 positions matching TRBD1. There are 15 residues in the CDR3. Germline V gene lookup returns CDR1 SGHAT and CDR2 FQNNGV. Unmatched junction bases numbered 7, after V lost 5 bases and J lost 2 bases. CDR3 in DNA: TGTGCCAGCAGCCAGGGACAGGGTACCACCTACGAGCAGTACTTC. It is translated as CASSQGQGTTYEQYF.

The CDR3 here is CASSLEGQIEPQHF. The CDR3 coding sequence is TGCGCCAGCAGCTTAGAAGGGCAAATAGAGCCCCAGCATTTT. The rearrangement uses TRBV5-1 and TRBJ1-5; D unresolved. CDR1 and CDR2 from the germline V gene are SGHRS and YFSETQ. V gave up 2 bases and J gave up 8 bases, with 14 bases separating them. The CDR3 spans 14 residues.

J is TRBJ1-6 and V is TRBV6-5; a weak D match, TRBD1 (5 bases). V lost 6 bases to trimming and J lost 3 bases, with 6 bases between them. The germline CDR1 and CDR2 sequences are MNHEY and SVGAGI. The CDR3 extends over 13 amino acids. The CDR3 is CASRGVYNSPLHF. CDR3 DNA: TGTGCCAGCAGGGGGGTCTATAATTCACCCCTCCACTTT.

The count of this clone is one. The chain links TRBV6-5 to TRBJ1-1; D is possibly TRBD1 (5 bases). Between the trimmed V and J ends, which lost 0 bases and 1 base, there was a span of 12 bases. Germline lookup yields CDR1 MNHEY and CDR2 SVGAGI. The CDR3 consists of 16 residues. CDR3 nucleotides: TGTGCCAGCAGTTACTCGAGTAACCAGGGGAACACTGAAGCTTTCTTT. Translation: CASSYSSNQGNTEAFF.

The CDR3 spells CASSARQGTTDTQYF. The CDR3 region has the DNA TGTGCCAGCAGCGCCCGACAGGGGACCACAGATACGCAGTATTTT. J is TRBJ2-3 and V is TRBV21-1; the table gives TRBD1 as D, unverified against the DNA. TRBV21-1 is deemed a pseudogene. This CDR3 spans 15 amino acids.

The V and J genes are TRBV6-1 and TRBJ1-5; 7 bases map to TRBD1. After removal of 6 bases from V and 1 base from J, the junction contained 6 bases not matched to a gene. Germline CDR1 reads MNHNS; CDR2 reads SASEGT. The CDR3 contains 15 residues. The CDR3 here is CASRRQGDSNQPQHF. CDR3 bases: TGTGCCAGCAGGCGACAGGGCGACAGCAATCAGCCCCAGCATTTT.

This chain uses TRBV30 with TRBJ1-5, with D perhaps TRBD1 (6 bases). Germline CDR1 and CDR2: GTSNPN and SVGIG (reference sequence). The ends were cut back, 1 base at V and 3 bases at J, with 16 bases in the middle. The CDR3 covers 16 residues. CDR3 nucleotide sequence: TGTGCCTGGAGTGGGGGTAGGGGGGCTCCCAATCAGCCCCAGCATTTT. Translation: CAWSGGRGAPNQPQHF. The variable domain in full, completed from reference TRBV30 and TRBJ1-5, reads SQTIHQWPATLVQPVGSPLSLECTVEGTSNPNLYWYRQAAGRGLQLLFYSVGIGQISSEVPQNLSASRPQDRQFILSSKKLLLSDSGFYLCAWSGGRGAPNQPQHFGDGTRLSIL.

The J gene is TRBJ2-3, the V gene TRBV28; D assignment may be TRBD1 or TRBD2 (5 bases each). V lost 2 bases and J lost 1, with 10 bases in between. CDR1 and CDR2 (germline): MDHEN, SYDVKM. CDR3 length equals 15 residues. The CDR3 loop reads CASSLRQGGTDTQYF. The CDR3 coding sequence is TGTGCCAGCAGTTTACGGCAGGGAGGCACAGATACGCAGTATTTT.

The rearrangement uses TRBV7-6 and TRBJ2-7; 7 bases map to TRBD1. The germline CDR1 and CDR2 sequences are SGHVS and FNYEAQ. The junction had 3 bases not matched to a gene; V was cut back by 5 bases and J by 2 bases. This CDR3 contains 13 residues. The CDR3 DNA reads TGTGCCAGCAGCCCGGGACAGACCTACGAGCAGTACTTC. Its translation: CASSPGQTYEQYF.

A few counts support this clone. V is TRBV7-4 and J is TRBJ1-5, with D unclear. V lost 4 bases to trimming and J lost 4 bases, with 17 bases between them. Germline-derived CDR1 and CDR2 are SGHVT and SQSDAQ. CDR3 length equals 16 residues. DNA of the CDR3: TGTGCCAGCAGCTCGGACGTGTGGGCCCGGAATCAGCCCCAGCATTTT. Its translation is CASSSDVWARNQPQHF. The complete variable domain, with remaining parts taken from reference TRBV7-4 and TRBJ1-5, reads GAGVSQSPRYKVAKRGRDVALRCDSISGHVTLYWYRQTLGQGSEVLTYSQSDAQRDKSGRPSGRFSAERPERSVSTLKIQRTEQGDSAVYLCASSSDVWARNQPQHFGDGTRLSIL.

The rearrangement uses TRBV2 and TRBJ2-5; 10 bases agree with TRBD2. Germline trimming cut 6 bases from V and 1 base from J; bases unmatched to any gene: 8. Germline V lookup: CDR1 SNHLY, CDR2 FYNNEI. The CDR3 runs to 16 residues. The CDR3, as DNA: TGTGCCAGCAGAGGAGCGGGGGGGGCCCTCCAAGAGACCCAGTACTTC. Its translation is CASRGAGGALQETQYF. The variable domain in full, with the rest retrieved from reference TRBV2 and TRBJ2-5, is EPEVTQTPSHQVTQMGQEVILRCVPISNHLYFYWYRQILGQKVEFLVSFYNNEISEKSEIFDDQFSVERPDGSNFTLKIRSTKLEDSAMYFCASRGAGGALQETQYFGPGTRLLVL.

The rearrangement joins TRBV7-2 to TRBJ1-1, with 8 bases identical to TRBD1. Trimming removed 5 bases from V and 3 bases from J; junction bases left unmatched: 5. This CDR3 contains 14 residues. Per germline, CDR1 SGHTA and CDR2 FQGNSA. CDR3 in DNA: TGTGCCAGCAGCAGGAACAGGGGGGACACTGAAGCTTTCTTT. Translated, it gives CASSRNRGDTEAFF.

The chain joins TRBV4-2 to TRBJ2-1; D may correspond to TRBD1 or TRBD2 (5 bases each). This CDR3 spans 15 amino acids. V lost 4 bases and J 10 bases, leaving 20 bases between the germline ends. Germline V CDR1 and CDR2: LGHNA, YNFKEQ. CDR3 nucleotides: TGTGCCAGCAGCCGACCCGGGACCACCTTTGGAGAGCAGTTCTTC. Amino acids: CASSRPGTTFGEQFF.

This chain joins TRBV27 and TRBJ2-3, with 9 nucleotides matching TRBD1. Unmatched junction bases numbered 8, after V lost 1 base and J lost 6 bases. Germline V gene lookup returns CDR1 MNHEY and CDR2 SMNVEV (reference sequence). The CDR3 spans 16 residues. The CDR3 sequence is CASSLWGQGGSDTQYF. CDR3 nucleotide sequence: TGTGCCAGCAGTTTATGGGGACAGGGTGGGTCCGATACGCAGTATTTT.

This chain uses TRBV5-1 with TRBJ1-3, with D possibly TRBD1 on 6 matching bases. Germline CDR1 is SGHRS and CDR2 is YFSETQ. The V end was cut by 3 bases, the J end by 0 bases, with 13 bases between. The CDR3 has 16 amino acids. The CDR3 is CASSWGATTSGNTIYF. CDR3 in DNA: TGCGCCAGCAGCTGGGGGGCGACAACCTCTGGAAACACCATATATTTT.

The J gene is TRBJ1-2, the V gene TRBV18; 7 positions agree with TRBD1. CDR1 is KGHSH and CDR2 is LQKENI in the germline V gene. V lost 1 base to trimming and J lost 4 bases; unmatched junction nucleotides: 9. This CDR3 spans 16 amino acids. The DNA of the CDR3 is TGTGCCAGCTCACCACGTCAGGGGGAGGCCTTCTATGGCTACACCTTC. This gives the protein CASSPRQGEAFYGYTF.

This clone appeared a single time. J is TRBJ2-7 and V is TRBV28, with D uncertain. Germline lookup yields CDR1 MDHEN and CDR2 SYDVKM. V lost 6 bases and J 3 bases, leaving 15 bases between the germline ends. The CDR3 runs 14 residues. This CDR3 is CASSNPGGVYEQYF. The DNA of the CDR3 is TGTGCCAGCAGCAACCCCGGCGGCGTCTACGAGCAGTACTTC.